These 16 T cell receptor beta chains came from one sample sequenced in a study of blood T cell repertoires in COVID-19. Data came from immunoSEQ multiplex PCR; TCRdb stores just in-frame clones and leaves some out. The sample yields 150,000 to 200,000 clones, over 90% seen once. Sequencing was carried out using peripheral blood. The source of these receptors is a woman aged 55-69 years with COVID-19, enrolled during active disease.

V gene TRBV5-6 combines with J gene TRBJ2-7; D is unresolved. This CDR3 spans 15 amino acids. The germline gives CDR1 SGHDT, CDR2 YYEEEE. Trimming pared 0 bases from V and 3 bases from J, leaving 13 bases between. The DNA for the CDR3 is TGTGCCAGCAGCTTGGCCGGCCTTCCAGGCTACGAGCAGTACTTC. The encoded protein is CASSLAGLPGYEQYF.

The chain combines TRBV3-1 (or the pseudogene TRBV3-2) with TRBJ1-1; 9 nucleotides align to TRBD1. The CDR3 has 17 residues. Germline assignment: CDR1 LGHDT and CDR2 YNNKEL (reference sequence). The ends lost 0 bases at V and 1 base at J; junction bases unmatched: 6. CDR3 DNA sequence: TGTGCCAGCAGCCAAGAATTCCCGGGACAGGGGAACACTGAAGCTTTCTTT. It is translated as CASSQEFPGQGNTEAFF.

The chain joins TRBV18 to TRBJ1-2; 7 bases align to TRBD1. The length of the CDR3 is 15 residues. The germline V gene encodes CDR1 KGHSH and CDR2 LQKENI. V lost 3 bases, J lost 1 base, and 5 bases stayed unmatched. The CDR3 loop is CASSPWDSINYGYTF. CDR3 nucleotide sequence: TGTGCCAGCTCACCCTGGGACAGTATTAACTATGGCTACACCTTC.

This clone is a singleton in its sample. The chain links TRBV7-9 to TRBJ2-1, with D possibly matching TRBD2 (5 bases). V was clipped by 0 bases and J by 4 bases, with 7 bases between them. This CDR3 has 14 amino acids. Per germline, CDR1 SEHNR and CDR2 FQNEAQ (reference sequence). The CDR3 DNA is TGTGCCAGCAGCTTAGCGCCGGGATACAATGAGCAGTTCTTC. This gives the protein CASSLAPGYNEQFF. Variable domain in full (rest from reference TRBV7-9 and TRBJ2-1): DTGVSQNPRHKITKRGQNVTFRCDPISEHNRLYWYRQTLGQGPEFLTYFQNEAQLEKSRLLSDRFSAERPKGSFSTLEIQRTEQGDSAMYLCASSLAPGYNEQFFGPGTRLTVL.

CDR3 loop: CASSLAAGARQPQHF. CDR3 in DNA: TGTGCCAGCAGCTTAGCCGCGGGGGCGCGTCAGCCCCAGCATTTT. The chain couples TRBV7-2 to TRBJ1-5, with a possible D match to TRBD1 (6 bases). The CDR3 length is 15 residues. The germline CDR1 and CDR2 sequences are SGHTA and FQGNSA. V lost 0 bases and J 6 bases, leaving 12 bases between the germline ends.

This chain joins TRBV15 and TRBJ1-1; TRBD1 might be the D (6 bases). CDR1 is LNHNV and CDR2 is YYDKDF in the germline V gene (reference sequence). The length of the CDR3 is 15 residues. The V end lost 1 base, the J end lost 4 bases, and 13 bases lay between the germline ends. For the CDR3, the DNA is TGTGCCACCAGCAGAGGGAACAGGGTCGCCACTGAAGCTTTCTTT. It encodes CATSRGNRVATEAFF.

The V gene is TRBV6-1, the J gene TRBJ1-2; tentatively, D is TRBD1 (6 bases). Germline CDR1 MNHNS, CDR2 SASEGT. Trimming cost V 3 bases and J 1 base, with 21 bases left between them. The CDR3 has 18 residues. CDR3 sequence reads: CASSDSSLIRGRNYGYTF. CDR3 coding DNA: TGTGCCAGCAGTGATTCCTCCCTCATCAGGGGACGTAACTATGGCTACACCTTC.

The chain uses TRBV3-1 (or the pseudogene TRBV3-2) and TRBJ2-5; a weak D match, TRBD2 (5 bases). CDR3 size: 16 residues. Trimming left V 3 bases short and J 5 bases short, with 19 bases between. CDR1 and CDR2 (germline): LGHDT, YNNKEL (reference sequence). For the CDR3, the DNA is TGTGCCAGCAGCCATACCCCCGGAGAGAGGGTCGAGACCCAGTACTTC. It codes for CASSHTPGERVETQYF.

As DNA, the CDR3 is TGTGCCAGCAGCTCCGCCGGGTACGAGCAGTACTTC. Protein sequence: CASSSAGYEQYF. The chain recombines TRBV5-4 with TRBJ2-7; no firm D call. The germline V gene encodes CDR1 SGHNT and CDR2 YYREEE (reference sequence). The CDR3 covers 12 residues. V was cut by 3 bases and J by 4 bases, with 8 bases left in between.

The chain uses TRBV12-3 or TRBV12-4 and TRBJ1-1; possible D gene TRBD1, 5 bases. The length of the CDR3 is 13 residues. Trimming shortened V by 6 bases and J by 6 bases, and 14 bases separated the two germline ends. The CDR3 nucleotides are TGTGCCAGCAGCATCCAGGGTGAGGCTGAAGCTTTCTTT. This gives the protein CASSIQGEAEAFF.

The rearrangement links TRBV6-6 to TRBJ1-5; unclear D gene. CDR3 length: 14 amino acids. Germline CDR1 and CDR2: MNHNY and SVGAGI (reference sequence). V lost 8 bases, J lost 2 bases, and 13 bases lay in between. DNA of the CDR3: TGTGCCAGCCAGACCGACAATGGCAATCAGCCCCAGCATTTT. The encoded protein is CASQTDNGNQPQHF.

This CDR3 is CASSLNQGTGNSPLHF. The CDR3 DNA sequence: TGTGCCAGCAGCTTAAATCAGGGGACGGGTAATTCACCCCTCCACTTT. This sequence joins TRBV7-3 and TRBJ1-6; D possibly corresponds to TRBD1 (6 bases). The CDR3 has 16 residues. Germline V CDR1 and CDR2: SGHTA, FQGTGA. V was trimmed by 1 base and J by 6 bases, leaving 13 bases between them.

In this sample, this clone turned up a few times. The V gene is TRBV5-1, the J gene TRBJ2-6, with TRBD1 identical over 7 bases. V gave up 3 bases and J gave up 0 bases; unmatched junction bases: 6. The germline gives CDR1 SGHRS, CDR2 YFSETQ. The CDR3 is 17 residues long. CDR3 nucleotide sequence: TGCGCCAGCAGCTGGACAGGTTTATCCTCTGGGGCCAACGTCCTGACTTTC. Amino acid sequence: CASSWTGLSSGANVLTF.

V usage is TRBV19 and J usage is TRBJ2-1; 9 nucleotides line up with TRBD2. Trimming at V came to 4 bases and at J to 6 bases, leaving 4 bases not matched to a gene. The CDR3 totals 14 residues. From germline, CDR1 is LNHDA and CDR2 SQIVND (reference sequence). In DNA form, the CDR3 reads TGTGCCAGTAGTAGCGGGGGGGCGTTCAATGAGCAGTTCTTC. Its protein product is CASSSGGAFNEQFF.

The chain couples TRBV10-3 to TRBJ2-1, with D hard to call. There are 13 residues in the CDR3. Trimming stripped 0 bases from V and 8 bases from J, with 8 bases between. Germline CDR1 and CDR2: ENHRY and SYGVKD. This CDR3 reads CAISESGVDEQFF. The CDR3 DNA follows: TGTGCCATCAGTGAGTCTGGAGTAGATGAGCAGTTCTTC.

This clone was counted between two and nine times. The chain couples TRBV27 to TRBJ1-2, with TRBD1 matching over 7 bases. Germline V CDR1 and CDR2: MNHEY, SMNVEV (reference sequence). After removal of 1 base from V and 4 bases from J, the junction contained 9 bases not matched to a gene. CDR3 length: 16 residues. The CDR3 DNA follows: TGTGCCAGCAGTTTATTCGCGGGCGACAGGGCCTATGGCTACACCTTC. It is translated as CASSLFAGDRAYGYTF.